This T cell receptor beta chain stems from a study of vaccination effects on CD4 cells after COVID-19. Study background: Following the second dose by a median of 72 days, the post-vaccine samples were obtained.

Some clones are missing from TCRdb's copy, which holds only in-frame ones; the method was immunoSEQ multiplex PCR. The sample yields just under 60,000 clones, about 73% seen once. Worth noting for this clone: Its antigen is unidentified.

Per the germline V gene, CDR1 is MNHEY and CDR2 is SMNVEV (reference sequence). The V and J ends lost 10 bases and 3 bases, in that order; junction bases with no gene match: 8. This CDR3 is 13 amino acids long. Ahead of sequencing, the ViraFEST assay grew antigen-specific CD4+ T cells using viral peptide pools. Once cultured for 9 to 11 days, the cells underwent separation to obtain CD4+ T cells. Either the BNT162b2 or mRNA-1273 vaccine was given to participants in two doses. Nucleocapsid antibody tests were negative, and the vaccine recipients had no prior SARS-CoV-2 infection. Notes on the study in general: Sampling in the study covered few convalescent patients and included no early post-infection timepoints. Clones from infection and from vaccination both contracted markedly late after vaccination.

The V and J genes are TRBV27 and TRBJ2-7; 8 nucleotides align to TRBD2. This specimen consisted of CD4+ T cells from PBMCs cultured with HCoV-OC43 spike peptides, obtained after COVID-19 vaccination. Described subset: HCoV-OC43 spike overlapping peptide pool stimulation. The TCR originated in a human donor who received a COVID-19 vaccine. The CDR3 sequence is CATPESGGYEQYV. The DNA for the CDR3 is TGTGCCACCCCAGAGAGCGGGGGCTACGAGCAGTACGTC.